A single sample gave rise to the 25 T cell receptor beta chains below, sequenced in a study of radiotherapy plus CTLA-4 blockade in lung cancer. TCRdb's copy holds only in-frame clones and misses some; the assay was immunoSEQ multiplex PCR. The sample includes tens of thousands of clones, around 79% of them seen just once. The material sequenced was peripheral blood, taken from a patient treated with radiotherapy plus ipilimumab. The receptors were sampled from a human donor with non-small cell lung cancer who had stable disease on radiotherapy plus ipilimumab.

V is TRBV19 and J is TRBJ2-1; D is unresolved. This CDR3 is built from 15 residues. Germline-derived CDR1 and CDR2 are LNHDA and SQIVND (reference sequence). V lost 4 bases to trimming and J lost 0 bases, with 10 bases between them. CDR3 bases: TGTGCCAGTAGTAGAACAGCGAACTCCTACAATGAGCAGTTCTTC. Translated: CASSRTANSYNEQFF.

J is TRBJ1-5 and V is TRBV6-6, with 8 bases fitting TRBD1. The CDR3 loop spans 15 amino acids. Germline trimming cut 4 bases from V and 7 bases from J; bases unmatched to any gene: 9. CDR1 is MNHNY, CDR2 SVGAGI, per germline (reference sequence). The chain's CDR3 is CASSSLGQVGQPQHF. The CDR3, as DNA: TGTGCCAGCAGTTCCCTGGGACAGGTCGGGCAGCCCCAGCATTTT.

This chain uses TRBV10-1 with TRBJ1-1, with 7 positions matching TRBD1. V shed 5 bases, J shed 7 bases, and the junction held 7 bases outside the gene matches. The CDR3 covers 13 residues. CDR1 and CDR2 (germline): WNHNN, SYGVQD (reference sequence). CDR3 sequence: CASSLDRVGEAFF. The CDR3 DNA sequence: TGCGCCAGCAGTCTTGACAGGGTCGGTGAAGCTTTCTTT.

This sequence joins TRBV29-1 and TRBJ1-1, with TRBD1 as a possible D gene (5 bases). V lost 1 base, J lost 1 base, and 19 bases lay in between. Germline CDR1 and CDR2: SQVTM and ANQGSEA. This CDR3 has 17 residues. The CDR3 nucleotides are TGCAGCGTTGAAGGTTGGGGGGACGGACAAGCGAACACTGAAGCTTTCTTT. Residues: CSVEGWGDGQANTEAFF.

J is TRBJ1-2 and V is TRBV20-1; possibly TRBD1 for D (5 bases). CDR3 length equals 11 residues. The V gene lost 0 bases and the J gene lost 8 bases, with 7 bases spanning the gap. CDR1 and CDR2 (germline): DFQATT, SNEGSKA (reference sequence). CDR3 nucleotides: TGCAGTGCTAGAGATGGGGACGGCTACACCTTC. Its protein product is CSARDGDGYTF.

V and J are TRBV7-2 and TRBJ2-2; 9 bases are a match to TRBD2. In germline, CDR1 is SGHTA, CDR2 FQGNSA. The CDR3 spans 15 residues. Trimming cost V 3 bases and J 4 bases; bases outside gene matches: 3. CDR3 amino acids: CASSLLAGFTGELFF. CDR3 DNA: TGTGCCAGCAGCTTGCTAGCGGGGTTCACCGGGGAGCTGTTTTTT.

V gene TRBV5-8 combines with J gene TRBJ2-3; 10 positions match TRBD2. The CDR3 is made up of 16 amino acids. Germline V gene data show CDR1 as SGHTS and CDR2 as YDEGEE. V dropped 4 bases and J dropped 4; count of bases not matched to a gene: 9. The CDR3 is CASSLQRGGLSDTQYF. CDR3 nucleotides: TGTGCCAGCAGCCTTCAGCGGGGGGGCCTGTCAGATACGCAGTATTTT.

The CDR3 nucleotides are TGTGCCAGCAGCGTAGAGGGGACAGTAAAAGAGACCCAGTACTTC. It encodes CASSVEGTVKETQYF. The chain joins TRBV9 to TRBJ2-5; 7 bases match TRBD1. This CDR3 is built from 15 residues. Germline V lookup: CDR1 SGDLS, CDR2 YYNGEE. After removal of 0 bases from V and 3 bases from J, the junction contained 5 bases not matched to a gene.

V is TRBV27 and J is TRBJ1-6, with a weak D call TRBD1 (5 bases). The CDR3 loop spans 16 amino acids. The germline CDR1 and CDR2 sequences are MNHEY and SMNVEV (reference sequence). Trimming shortened V by 6 bases and J by 2 bases, and 14 bases separated the two germline ends. In nucleotides, the CDR3 is TGTGCCAGCAGCCCCTCAGAGGGGACCTATAATTCACCCCTCCACTTT. Translation: CASSPSEGTYNSPLHF.

The CDR3 here is CASSYWGKSGAGELFF. The CDR3 DNA is TGTGCCAGCAGTTACTGGGGCAAATCAGGGGCCGGGGAGCTGTTTTTT. This chain connects TRBV6-5 to TRBJ2-2; weak D call: TRBD1 (6 bases). The germline gives CDR1 MNHEY, CDR2 SVGAGI. CDR3 length equals 16 residues. V gave up 1 base and J gave up 6 bases, with 15 bases separating them.

V gene TRBV6-5 combines with J gene TRBJ1-2; tentatively, D is TRBD1 (6 bases). With 6 bases removed from V and 4 bases from J, the gap between germline ends came to 18 bases. CDR3 size: 15 residues. Germline V gene sequence: CDR1 MNHEY, CDR2 SVGAGI. The CDR3 nucleotides are TGTGCCAGCAGATACCCGCAGGGGACTGCCTATGGCTACACCTTC. Encoded protein: CASRYPQGTAYGYTF.

This chain uses TRBV28 with TRBJ1-5; no clear D gene. The CDR3 runs to 11 residues. The germline V gene encodes CDR1 MDHEN and CDR2 SYDVKM. Between the trimmed V and J ends, which lost 1 base and 9 bases, there was a span of 4 bases. The CDR3 DNA follows: TGTGCCAGCAGTTTATTACCGCCCCAGCATTTT. Translated, it gives CASSLLPPQHF.

V usage is TRBV10-3 and J usage is TRBJ2-7, with 8 bases matching TRBD2. Germline CDR1 is ENHRY and CDR2 is SYGVKD. The CDR3 spans 13 residues. V lost 11 bases, J lost 3 bases, and 9 bases stayed unmatched. The CDR3 DNA reads as TGTGCCTCTCTCCTGGCGGGGGGCTACGAGCAGTACTTC. Its translation: CASLLAGGYEQYF.

This chain connects TRBV29-1 to TRBJ1-3, with D perhaps matching TRBD1 (6 bases). V was trimmed by 4 bases and J by 2 bases, leaving 15 bases between them. Germline V lookup: CDR1 SQVTM, CDR2 ANQGSEA. CDR3 length: 15 amino acids. The CDR3 nucleotides are TGCAGCGTTGTATCGGGGGCTGCCCCTGGAAACACCATATATTTT. This codes for CSVVSGAAPGNTIYF.

V usage is TRBV5-6 and J usage is TRBJ1-5; no firm D call. V was cut by 2 bases and J by 4 bases, with 13 bases left in between. The CDR3 consists of 15 residues. CDR1 and CDR2 from the germline V gene are SGHDT and YYEEEE. The CDR3 DNA follows: TGTGCCAGCAGCTTCCGCGCAAGGACGAATCAGCCCCAGCATTTT. Protein: CASSFRARTNQPQHF.

CDR3 bases: TGCGCCAGCAGCCAAGTGGGTACTGTATCCTACAATGAGCAGTTCTTC. Translating gives CASSQVGTVSYNEQFF. This chain uses TRBV4-3 with TRBJ2-1; the D is unclear. The germline gives CDR1 LGHNA, CDR2 YSLEER. This CDR3 comprises 16 residues. The V and J ends lost 1 base and 1 base respectively, with 11 bases between them.

This clone was found a few times. The chain couples TRBV11-2 to TRBJ1-1; 8 nucleotides agree with TRBD1. J gave up 4 bases and V 1 base, and 5 bases lay outside the gene matches. The CDR3 runs 15 residues. CDR1 and CDR2 from the germline V gene are SGHAT and FQNNGV. Here the CDR3 reads CASSLGTGRSTEAFF. CDR3 sequence (DNA): TGTGCCAGCAGCTTAGGGACAGGGAGGAGCACTGAAGCTTTCTTT.

This sequence joins TRBV6-1 and TRBJ1-2; weak D call: TRBD1 (6 bases). Trimming took off 6 bases at V and 5 bases at J, with 19 bases between the two ends. The CDR3 runs 15 residues. Per the germline V gene, CDR1 is MNHNS and CDR2 is SASEGT. The CDR3 DNA reads TGTGCCAGCAGATCCGGACAGAACGTGGGGTATGGCTACACCTTC. Residues: CASRSGQNVGYGYTF.

The chain uses TRBV30 and TRBJ2-7, with a possible D match to TRBD2 (5 bases). Germline assignment: CDR1 GTSNPN and CDR2 SVGIG (reference sequence). CDR3 length: 13 amino acids. The germline V and J ends were trimmed by 8 bases and 4 bases, with 18 bases remaining between them. CDR3 in DNA: TGTGCCGGAGGCCCTTTGGGGTTGTACGAGCAGTACTTC. Translated: CAGGPLGLYEQYF.

This chain links TRBV10-2 with TRBJ1-3, with TRBD1 as a possible D gene (5 bases). V lost 4 bases and J 0 bases, leaving 10 bases between the germline ends. This CDR3 spans 15 amino acids. CDR1 and CDR2 (germline): WSHSY, SAAADI. CDR3 nucleotides: TGCGCCAGCAGTGGACGGGGGAACTCTGGAAACACCATATATTTT. It specifies CASSGRGNSGNTIYF.

The chain uses TRBV15 and TRBJ1-4; D is ambiguous. Per germline, CDR1 LNHNV and CDR2 YYDKDF (reference sequence). V was clipped by 0 bases and J by 1 base, with 15 bases between them. CDR3 length: 18 residues. The CDR3 here is CATSRDASPRRTNEKLFF. CDR3 nucleotides: TGTGCCACCAGCAGAGATGCAAGTCCCCGGAGAACTAATGAAAAACTGTTTTTT.

As DNA, the CDR3 is TGTGCCAGCAGTTTCAGGGAGGGCACTGAAGCTTTCTTT. Residues: CASSFREGTEAFF. V gene TRBV27 combines with J gene TRBJ1-1; TRBD1 might be the D (5 bases). Deletions cut 3 bases from V and 4 bases from J, with 9 bases between. This CDR3 has 13 residues. CDR1 MNHEY and CDR2 SMNVEV come from the germline V gene (reference sequence).

This chain connects TRBV6-5 to TRBJ1-2, with 12 bases matching TRBD1. Germline V gene sequence: CDR1 MNHEY, CDR2 SVGAGI. This CDR3 has 16 residues. V trimming: 4 bases; J trimming: 3 bases; junction bases outside the gene matches: 6. DNA of the CDR3: TGTGCCAGCAGTTCCGGGACAGGGGGCTCATACTATGGCTACACCTTC. Translating gives CASSSGTGGSYYGYTF.

Only a few counts were recorded for this clone. Written as DNA, the CDR3 is TGTGCCATCAGTGCTTCGGGGGCCGATTCACCCCTCCACTTT. Protein: CAISASGADSPLHF. The chain employs TRBV10-3 and TRBJ1-6; possible D gene TRBD1, 6 bases. Deletions cut 4 bases from V and 8 bases from J, with 12 bases between. The CDR3 runs to 14 residues. In germline, CDR1 is ENHRY, CDR2 SYGVKD.

V and J are TRBV11-2 and TRBJ1-3; TRBD1 aligns across 9 bases. Germline CDR1 reads SGHAT; CDR2 reads FQNNGV. With V trimmed by 3 bases and J by 2 bases, 2 bases remained unmatched. The CDR3 runs 15 residues. The CDR3 here is CASSFTGGTGNTIYF. Written as DNA, the CDR3 is TGTGCCAGCAGCTTTACAGGGGGCACTGGAAACACCATATATTTT.